This passage covers 15 T cell receptor beta chains from one sample sequenced in a study of CD4 T cells in relation to SARS-CoV-2 and coronaviruses. Unexposed donor CD4+ T cells date from about 2010-2018, before the COVID-19 pandemic. CD4+ T cells were isolated from the cells after 10 days of culture. The antigens for these receptors are not known. The table came from immunoSEQ multiplex PCR; TCRdb's copy has only in-frame clones and leaves some out. The repertoire has approximately 27,000 clones, 75% of them found once; the top ten carry approximately 12%. What was sequenced was CD4+ T cells from PBMCs, cultured in vitro. All receptors derive from a human donor in good health.

The J gene is TRBJ2-7, the V gene TRBV9; 10 bases align to TRBD1. Germline values: CDR1 SGDLS, CDR2 YYNGEE. V lost 0 bases and J lost 9; bases outside the gene matches: 3. The length of the CDR3 is 13 residues. CDR3 DNA sequence: TGTGCCAGCAGCGTAGGGACAGGGGGAGGGCAGTACTTC. Translated, it gives CASSVGTGGGQYF.

This clone was counted between two and nine times. The chain couples TRBV30 to TRBJ2-7; D may be TRBD1 or TRBD2 (5 bases each). The CDR3 covers 13 residues. CDR1 is GTSNPN and CDR2 is SVGIG in the germline V gene (reference sequence). V lost 2 bases to trimming and J lost 2 bases, with 10 bases between them. CDR3 in amino acids: CAWSRGVTYEQYF. The CDR3 nucleotides are TGTGCCTGGAGTAGAGGGGTGACCTACGAGCAGTACTTC.

The chain recombines TRBV28 with TRBJ1-6, with D unclear. This CDR3 region has 17 residues. Trimming pared 6 bases from V and 7 bases from J, leaving 22 bases between. CDR1 and CDR2 from the germline V gene are MDHEN and SYDVKM. CDR3: CASSPPAGYTLNSPLHF. As DNA, the CDR3 is TGTGCCAGCAGCCCCCCTGCGGGATACACACTAAATTCACCCCTCCACTTT.

The genes are TRBV7-9 and TRBJ2-1, with TRBD1 matching 7 bases. The CDR3 loop spans 15 amino acids. CDR1 is SEHNR and CDR2 is FQNEAQ in the germline V gene (reference sequence). With V trimmed by 2 bases and J by 8 bases, 9 bases remained unmatched. The CDR3: CASSLLETGIDEQFF. The CDR3, as DNA: TGTGCCAGCAGCTTATTAGAGACAGGGATCGATGAGCAGTTCTTC.

The chain combines TRBV7-9 with TRBJ2-7; a weak D match, TRBD2 (5 bases). V was cut by 1 base and J by 2 bases, with 12 bases left in between. Germline V CDR1 and CDR2: SEHNR, FQNEAQ (reference sequence). This CDR3 has 15 residues. DNA of the CDR3: TGTGCCAGCAGCTTAGAAGGAGGAGTCCCCTACGAGCAGTACTTC. Translated, it gives CASSLEGGVPYEQYF.

The chain has TRBV6-6 and TRBJ2-5; D remains unclear. The germline V gene has CDR1 MNHNY and CDR2 SVGAGI (reference sequence). Deletions cut 8 bases from V and 2 bases from J, with 3 bases between. The CDR3 loop spans 10 amino acids. CDR3 bases: TGTGCCAGCGCTCAAGAGACCCAGTACTTC. This encodes CASAQETQYF.

The chain has TRBV6-6 and TRBJ2-7; 7 bases align to TRBD1. V lost 6 bases, J lost 1 base, and 6 bases stayed unmatched. Germline lookup yields CDR1 MNHNY and CDR2 SVGAGI (reference sequence). The CDR3 has 14 amino acids. CDR3 amino acids: CASRQGLGSYEQYF. Written as DNA, the CDR3 is TGTGCCAGCAGACAGGGGCTCGGTTCCTACGAGCAGTACTTC.

A few counts support this clone. The V call is TRBV25-1, the J call TRBJ2-5; 7 bases line up with TRBD1. J lost 4 bases, V lost 4 bases, and 3 bases had no gene match. Germline V lookup: CDR1 MGHDK, CDR2 SYGVNS. The CDR3 has 13 amino acids. CDR3 nucleotides: TGTGCCAGCAGTGGACAGGGCGGAGAGACCCAGTACTTC. Amino acids: CASSGQGGETQYF.

This chain links TRBV4-1 with TRBJ1-3; D gene ambiguous. The CDR3 has 15 amino acids. Trimming cost V 2 bases and J 1 base, with 9 bases left between them. Looked up from germline, CDR1 is MGHRA and CDR2 is YSYEKL. CDR3 in DNA: TGCGCCAGCAGCCAAACTATTGGATCTGGAAACACCATATATTTT. Translated: CASSQTIGSGNTIYF.

The chain carries TRBV11-2 and TRBJ1-3; 7 bases match TRBD1. Germline V gives CDR1 SGHAT, CDR2 FQNNGV. The junction had 6 bases not matched to a gene; V was cut back by 6 bases and J by 4 bases. CDR3 length: 14 amino acids. CDR3 region: CASRPGTEGNTIYF. The CDR3 nucleotides read TGTGCCAGCAGACCCGGGACAGAGGGAAACACCATATATTTT.

A few counts support this clone. The rearrangement joins TRBV19 to TRBJ1-2; the D gene is possibly TRBD1 (6 bases). Germline V gene sequence: CDR1 LNHDA, CDR2 SQIVND (reference sequence). The CDR3 runs 13 residues. The germline V and J ends were trimmed by 3 bases and 3 bases, with 8 bases remaining between them. CDR3 region: CASSIRGYYGYTF. CDR3 DNA sequence: TGTGCCAGTAGTATCAGGGGATACTATGGCTACACCTTC.

The chain recombines TRBV9 with TRBJ2-1; 8 bases fit TRBD2. Trimming removed 0 bases from V and 4 bases from J; junction bases left unmatched: 6. CDR1 SGDLS and CDR2 YYNGEE come from the germline V gene. The CDR3 contains 16 residues. As DNA, the CDR3 is TGTGCCAGCAGCGTAGTCCCGGGAGGGCCGTACAATGAGCAGTTCTTC. This translates into CASSVVPGGPYNEQFF.

The CDR3, as DNA: TGTGCCAGCACCTTGGGGGGCTCGGGCTATGGCTACACCTTC. This encodes CASTLGGSGYGYTF. The chain uses TRBV25-1 and TRBJ1-2; the D gene is possibly TRBD1 (6 bases). The germline CDR1 and CDR2 sequences are MGHDK and SYGVNS. V was cut by 7 bases and J by 4 bases, with 16 bases left in between. This CDR3 has 14 residues.

This clone was seen only a few times. The chain is built from TRBV5-4 and TRBJ2-1, with 8 bases identical to TRBD2. There are 15 residues in the CDR3. Germline lookup yields CDR1 SGHNT and CDR2 YYREEE (reference sequence). Germline trimming cut 4 bases from V and 0 bases from J; bases unmatched to any gene: 3. CDR3 loop: CASSKSGGSYNEQFF. CDR3 sequence (DNA): TGTGCCAGCAGCAAAAGCGGGGGCTCCTACAATGAGCAGTTCTTC.

J is TRBJ2-3 and V is TRBV19; 7 bases are a match to TRBD2. The CDR3 loop spans 14 amino acids. CDR1 is LNHDA, CDR2 SQIVND, per germline (reference sequence). V trimming: 6 bases; J trimming: 8 bases; junction bases outside the gene matches: 11. For the CDR3, the DNA is TGTGCCAGTAGCATATCAGGACTAGACGTTACGCAGTATTTT. It specifies CASSISGLDVTQYF.